The entry below describes one T cell receptor beta chain. TCRdb's copy holds only in-frame clones and misses some; the assay was immunoSEQ multiplex PCR. The sample consists of about 150,000 clones, about nine tenths of them appearing once. This sample is part of a study of blood T cell repertoires in COVID-19. The CDR3 loop spans 15 amino acids. The germline V and J ends were trimmed by 3 bases and 10 bases, with 19 bases remaining between them. Germline V gives CDR1 ENHRY, CDR2 SYGVKD. This TCR derives from a woman between 40 and 55 years old who had been exposed to COVID-19. The sequenced material came from PBMCs or T cells enriched from blood (not recorded which). The gene calls are TRBV10-3 and TRBJ2-1, with D possibly being TRBD2 (5 bases). The DNA of the CDR3 is TGTGCCATCAGTGATTGGAGCGCTAGCAACCTAGAGCAGTTCTTC. Encoded protein: CAISDWSASNLEQFF.